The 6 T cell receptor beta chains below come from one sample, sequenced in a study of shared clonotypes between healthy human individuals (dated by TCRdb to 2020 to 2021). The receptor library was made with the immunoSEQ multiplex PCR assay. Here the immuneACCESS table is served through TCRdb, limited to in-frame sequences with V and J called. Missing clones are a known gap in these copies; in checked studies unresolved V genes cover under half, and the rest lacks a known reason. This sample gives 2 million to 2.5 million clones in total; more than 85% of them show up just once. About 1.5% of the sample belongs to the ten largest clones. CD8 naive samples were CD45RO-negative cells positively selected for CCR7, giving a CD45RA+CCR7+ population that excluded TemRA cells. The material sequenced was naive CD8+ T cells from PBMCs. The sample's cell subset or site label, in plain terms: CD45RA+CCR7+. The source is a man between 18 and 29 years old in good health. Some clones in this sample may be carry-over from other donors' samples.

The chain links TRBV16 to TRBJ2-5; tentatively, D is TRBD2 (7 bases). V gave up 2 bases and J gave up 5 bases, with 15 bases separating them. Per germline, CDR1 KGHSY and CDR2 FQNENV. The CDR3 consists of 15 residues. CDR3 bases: TGTGCCAGCAGCCAAAGCCGCGGGGGCGGGGAGACCCAGTACTTC. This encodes CASSQSRGGGETQYF.

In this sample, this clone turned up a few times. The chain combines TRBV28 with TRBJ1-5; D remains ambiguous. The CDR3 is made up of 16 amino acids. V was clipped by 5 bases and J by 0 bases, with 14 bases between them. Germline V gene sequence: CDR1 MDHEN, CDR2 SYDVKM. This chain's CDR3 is CASSPRTGYSNQPQHF. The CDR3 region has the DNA TGTGCCAGCAGTCCGAGGACGGGATATAGCAATCAGCCCCAGCATTTT.

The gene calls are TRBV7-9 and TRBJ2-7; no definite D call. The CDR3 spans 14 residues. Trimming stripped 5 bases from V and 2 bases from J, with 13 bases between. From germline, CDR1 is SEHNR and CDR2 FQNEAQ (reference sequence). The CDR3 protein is CASSTQGPTYEQYF. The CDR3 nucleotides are TGTGCCAGCAGCACACAAGGCCCGACCTACGAGCAGTACTTC.

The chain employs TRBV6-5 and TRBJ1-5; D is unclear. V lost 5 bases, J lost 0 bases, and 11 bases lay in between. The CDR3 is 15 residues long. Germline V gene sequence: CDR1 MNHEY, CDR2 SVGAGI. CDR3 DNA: TGTGCCAGCAGTCCCAACAGAGATAGCAATCAGCCCCAGCATTTT. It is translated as CASSPNRDSNQPQHF.

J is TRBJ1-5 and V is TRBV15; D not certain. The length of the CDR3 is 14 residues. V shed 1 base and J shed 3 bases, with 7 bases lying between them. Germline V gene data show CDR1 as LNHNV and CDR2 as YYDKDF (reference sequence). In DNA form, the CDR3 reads TGTGCCACCAGCAGAGGAAGCTACAATCAGCCCCAGCATTTT. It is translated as CATSRGSYNQPQHF.

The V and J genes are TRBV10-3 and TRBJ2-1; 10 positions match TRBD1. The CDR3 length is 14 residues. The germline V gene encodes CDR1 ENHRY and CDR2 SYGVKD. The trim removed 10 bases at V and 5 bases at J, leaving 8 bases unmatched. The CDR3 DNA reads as TGTGCCACCGCCGGGACAGGGGTCCACAATGAGCAGTTCTTC. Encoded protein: CATAGTGVHNEQFF.